Each of the 11 T cell receptor beta chains below was sequenced from the same sample in a study of blood T cells in healthy people across ages (dated by TCRdb to between 2014 and 2017). The library was built by means of 5' RACE. The instrument given in TCRdb is Illumina HiSeq 2500. A second about 7 to 11 cycle PCR used a sample-barcoded 5' primer and a J-beta primer mix. The public reads were reanalyzed by TCRdb: fastp trimming at Q25, MiXCR alignment, in-frame beta chains only. Rows are unified per CDR3 protein, each entry keeping the most common DNA and genes. The sample table shows 800,000 to 950,000 distinct CDR3 sequences, and about 37% are seen once. Of the sample, 10% to 15% falls within the top ten clones. The sequenced material came from blood. The receptors derive from a man in his late teens or twenties in good health.

The chain has TRBV11-1 and TRBJ1-1, with D tentatively TRBD1 (5 bases). The CDR3 is 15 residues long. Germline V gives CDR1 SGHAT, CDR2 FQDESV (reference sequence). V dropped 7 bases and J dropped 2 bases, with 17 bases sitting between them. The CDR3 is CASNSPGTSNTEAFF. The CDR3 nucleotides read TGTGCCAGCAATTCTCCCGGGACTTCTAACACTGAAGCTTTCTTT. Supplemented by reference TRBV11-1 and TRBJ1-1, the full variable domain reads EAEVAQSPRYKITEKSQAVAFWCDPISGHATLYWYRQILGQGPELLVQFQDESVVDDSQLPKDRFSAERLKGVDSTLKIQPAELGDSAMYLCASNSPGTSNTEAFFGQGTRLTVV.

On this clonotype: The junction and the germline gene differ at one end; a read error may be behind it. The V gene is TRBV9, the J gene TRBJ1-6; D remains ambiguous. The CDR3 runs to 12 residues. CDR1 and CDR2 (germline): SGDLS, YYNGEE. CDR3 region: CASSVDDSPPHF. The CDR3 nucleotides read TGTGCCAGCAGCGTAGACGATTCACCCCCCCACTTT.

This chain joins TRBV29-1 and TRBJ2-3, with 11 bases aligning to TRBD2. The CDR3 consists of 14 residues. V trimming: 6 bases; J trimming: 2 bases; junction bases outside the gene matches: 4. Germline values: CDR1 SQVTM, CDR2 ANQGSEA. CDR3 nucleotides: TGCAGCGTAGGGACTAGCGGACTCACAGATACGCAGTATTTT. Residues: CSVGTSGLTDTQYF.

Many counts were recorded for this clonotype. The chain links TRBV13 to TRBJ2-1; 8 nucleotides align to TRBD1. V lost 2 bases to trimming and J lost 5 bases; unmatched junction nucleotides: 2. CDR3 size: 14 residues. Germline V lookup: CDR1 PRHDT, CDR2 FYEKMQ (reference sequence). The CDR3: CASSLRQGNNEQFF. The CDR3 coding sequence is TGTGCCAGCAGCTTAAGACAGGGGAACAATGAGCAGTTCTTC. The full variable domain, with the rest looked up from reference TRBV13 and TRBJ2-1, is AAGVIQSPRHLIKEKRETATLKCYPIPRHDTVYWYQQGPGQDPQFLISFYEKMQSDKGSIPDRFSAQQFSDYHSELNMSSLELGDSALYFCASSLRQGNNEQFFGPGTRLTVL.

This chain joins TRBV30 and TRBJ2-7; 9 bases are a match to TRBD1. The CDR3 is made up of 17 amino acids. V lost 1 base and J lost 7; bases outside the gene matches: 17. CDR1 is GTSNPN, CDR2 SVGIG, per germline (reference sequence). CDR3 DNA: TGTGCCTGGAGTGGCACAGGGGGCGATGTCTCCTACAATGAGCAGTACTTC. This gives the protein CAWSGTGGDVSYNEQYF.

With respect to this clonotype: A much larger clone lies a single base off, so this may be a read error. The CDR3 DNA reads TGTGCCAGCAGCGCGGGTTTTCCTGGGGAAGCTTTCTTT. Translating it yields CASSAGFPGEAFF. The V call is TRBV9, the J call TRBJ1-1; D call uncertain. The CDR3 is 13 amino acids. Trimming took off 3 bases at V and 8 bases at J, with 14 bases between the two ends. Germline lookup yields CDR1 SGDLS and CDR2 YYNGEE.

This chain joins TRBV20-1 and TRBJ1-4; a weak D match, TRBD1 (6 bases). Germline V gene data show CDR1 as DFQATT and CDR2 as SNEGSKA (reference sequence). V lost 6 bases to trimming and J lost 3 bases, with 17 bases between them. This CDR3 spans 15 amino acids. The DNA of the CDR3 is TGCAGTGCGACGCCCCTCAGGGGAGCTAATGAAAAACTGTTTTTT. It translates to CSATPLRGANEKLFF.

This clonotype was seen once. The chain joins TRBV5-1 to TRBJ1-1, with TRBD1 identical over 9 bases. V dropped 3 bases and J dropped 4; count of bases not matched to a gene: 13. The CDR3 runs to 17 residues. CDR1 and CDR2 (germline): SGHRS, YFSETQ. The CDR3: CASSSLPAGTGSTEAFF. As DNA, the CDR3 is TGCGCCAGCAGCTCCTTACCCGCCGGGACAGGGAGCACTGAAGCTTTCTTT.

The chain employs TRBV9 and TRBJ2-1; 11 bases fit TRBD2. V was pared by 4 bases and J by 8 bases, with 14 bases of the junction left unmatched. The length of the CDR3 is 17 residues. In germline, CDR1 is SGDLS, CDR2 YYNGEE. The CDR3 DNA sequence: TGTGCCAGCAGCAAATCGACTAGCGGGACTCATAGTGATGAGCAGTTCTTC. Translating it yields CASSKSTSGTHSDEQFF.

This chain uses TRBV5-1 with TRBJ2-7, with D possibly matching TRBD2 (5 bases). Per germline, CDR1 SGHRS and CDR2 YFSETQ. The V end lost 8 bases, the J end lost 2 bases, and 14 bases lay between the germline ends. This CDR3 spans 13 amino acids. The CDR3 coding sequence is TGCGCCAGTCAGATTGAGGGCGCCTACGAGCAGTACTTC. It codes for CASQIEGAYEQYF.

This clonotype has a handful of counts. This rearrangement joins TRBV5-5 to TRBJ2-7, with D perhaps being TRBD1 or TRBD2 (5 bases each). Germline-derived CDR1 and CDR2 are SGHKS and YYEKEE (reference sequence). The V gene lost 1 base and the J gene lost 4 bases, with 18 bases spanning the gap. The CDR3 runs to 16 residues. CDR3 sequence (DNA): TGTGCCAGCAGCTTGCAGGGACCTACATGGCCTTACGAGCAGTACTTC. It encodes CASSLQGPTWPYEQYF.